This entry describes one T cell receptor beta chain. The sample is drawn from a study of control samples from healthy donors and cancer patients. The protocol was immunoSEQ multiplex PCR, while the TCRdb copy is restricted to in-frame clones and leaves out a portion. The data show 100,000 or so clones, around 88% seen once. V gave up 2 bases and J gave up 8 bases, with 22 bases separating them. The CDR3 runs 17 residues. Germline V gives CDR1 MNHNS, CDR2 SASEGT. V and J are TRBV6-1 and TRBJ2-1, with D unclear. Input material: blood. This TCR was recovered from a man aged 25 to 40 in good health. The CDR3 sequence: CASSETWRHWVLYEQFF. In DNA, the CDR3 is TGTGCCAGCAGTGAAACGTGGCGGCATTGGGTATTGTATGAGCAGTTCTTC.